The following is a TCR beta chain sequence with its context. Its antigen is still unknown. This record comes from a study of T cells in localized non-small cell lung cancer. Study-wide findings and caveats: Uninvolved adjacent lung had higher T cell clonality than tumor and all other tissues. Adjacent lung had a median roughly 61 of the 100 largest tumor clones. Higher blood T cell density tracked longer overall survival.

Sequencing used immunoSEQ multiplex PCR; TCRdb keeps in-frame clones, though not all of them. The table has some 2,500 clones, approximately 30% seen once. V was clipped by 0 bases and J by 4 bases, with 7 bases between them. The CDR3 sequence is 13 residues long. Germline lookup yields CDR1 MNHGY and CDR2 SAAAGT. This chain uses TRBV6-8 with TRBJ2-7; D not resolved. This specimen was lung tumor tissue, taken before any cancer treatment. The sequence came from a man aged 40-75 years with stage II squamous cell lung carcinoma. The CDR3: CASSYSIGYEQYF. CDR3 nucleotides: TGTGCCAGCAGTTACTCGATAGGGTACGAGCAGTACTTC.